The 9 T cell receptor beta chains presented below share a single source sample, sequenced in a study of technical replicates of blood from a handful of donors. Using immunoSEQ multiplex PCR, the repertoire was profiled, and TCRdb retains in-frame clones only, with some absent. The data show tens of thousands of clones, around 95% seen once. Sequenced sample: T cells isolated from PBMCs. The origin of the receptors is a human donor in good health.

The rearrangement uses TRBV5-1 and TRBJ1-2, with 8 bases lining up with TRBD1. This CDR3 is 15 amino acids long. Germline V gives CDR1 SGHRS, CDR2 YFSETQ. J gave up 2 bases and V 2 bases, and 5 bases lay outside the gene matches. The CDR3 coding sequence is TGCGCCAGCAGCTTCGCTCAGGGGGCAAACTATGGCTACACCTTC. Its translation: CASSFAQGANYGYTF. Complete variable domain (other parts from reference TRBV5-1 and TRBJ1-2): KAGVTQTPRYLIKTRGQQVTLSCSPISGHRSVSWYQQTPGQGLQFLFEYFSETQRNKGNFPGRFSGRQFSNSRSEMNVSTLELGDSALYLCASSFAQGANYGYTFGSGTRLTVV.

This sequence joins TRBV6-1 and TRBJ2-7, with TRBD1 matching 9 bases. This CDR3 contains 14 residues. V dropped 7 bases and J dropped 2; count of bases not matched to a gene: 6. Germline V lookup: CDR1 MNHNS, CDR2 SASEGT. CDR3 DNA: TGTGCCAGCAACCAGGACAGGGGAGCCTACGAGCAGTACTTC. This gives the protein CASNQDRGAYEQYF.

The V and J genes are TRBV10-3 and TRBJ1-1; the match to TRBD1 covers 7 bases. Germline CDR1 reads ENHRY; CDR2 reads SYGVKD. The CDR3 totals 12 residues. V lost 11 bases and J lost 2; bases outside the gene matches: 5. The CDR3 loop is CAARQGNTEAFF. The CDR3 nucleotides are TGTGCCGCCCGACAGGGCAACACTGAAGCTTTCTTT.

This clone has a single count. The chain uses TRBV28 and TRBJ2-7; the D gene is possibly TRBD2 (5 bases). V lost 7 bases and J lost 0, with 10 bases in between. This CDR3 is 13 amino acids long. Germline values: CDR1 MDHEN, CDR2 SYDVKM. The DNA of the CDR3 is TGTGCCAGCATCTCGGGAAACTCCTACGAGCAGTACTTC. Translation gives CASISGNSYEQYF.

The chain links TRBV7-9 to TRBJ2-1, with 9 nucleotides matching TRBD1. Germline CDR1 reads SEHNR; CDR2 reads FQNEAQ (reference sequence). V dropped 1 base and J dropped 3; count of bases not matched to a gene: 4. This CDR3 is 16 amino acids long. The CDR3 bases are TGTGCCAGCAGCTTAGGGGGACAGGGTAGCTACAATGAGCAGTTCTTC. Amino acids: CASSLGGQGSYNEQFF.

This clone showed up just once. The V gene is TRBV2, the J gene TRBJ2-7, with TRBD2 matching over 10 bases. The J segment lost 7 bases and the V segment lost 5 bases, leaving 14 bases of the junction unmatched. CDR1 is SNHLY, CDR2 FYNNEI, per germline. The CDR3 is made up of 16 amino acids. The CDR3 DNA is TGTGCCAGCAGTCCGCCAGGACTAGCGGTTCTAAGGGAGCAGTACTTC. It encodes CASSPPGLAVLREQYF.

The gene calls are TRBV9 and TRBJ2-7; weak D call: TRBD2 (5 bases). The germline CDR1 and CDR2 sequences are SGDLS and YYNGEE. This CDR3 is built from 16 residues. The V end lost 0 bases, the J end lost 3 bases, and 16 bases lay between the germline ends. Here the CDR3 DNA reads TGTGCCAGCAGCGTAGCTCCCGGGGAATTAGGCTACGAGCAGTACTTC. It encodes CASSVAPGELGYEQYF.

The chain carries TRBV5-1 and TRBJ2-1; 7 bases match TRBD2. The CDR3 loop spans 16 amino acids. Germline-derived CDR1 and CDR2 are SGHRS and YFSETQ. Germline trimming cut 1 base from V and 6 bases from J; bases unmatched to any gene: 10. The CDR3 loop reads CASSLIFGLGINEQFF. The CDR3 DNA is TGCGCCAGCAGCTTGATTTTTGGACTAGGGATCAATGAGCAGTTCTTC.

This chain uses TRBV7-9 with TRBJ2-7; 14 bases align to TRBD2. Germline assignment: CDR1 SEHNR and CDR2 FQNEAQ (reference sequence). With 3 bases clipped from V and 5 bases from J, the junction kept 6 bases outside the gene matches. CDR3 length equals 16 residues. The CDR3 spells CASSLSGTSGSDEQYF. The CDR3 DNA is TGTGCCAGCAGCTTGTCCGGGACTAGCGGGAGTGACGAGCAGTACTTC.